This T cell receptor (beta chain) stems from a study of identical twins. The study's findings and limits: The authors noted that invariant MAIT and iNKT cells could partly confound zero-insertion analyses.

Carrying unique molecular identifiers, the cDNA also gained a universal primer site through template switching. Each CDR3 protein gets one entry after TCRdb re-called the 5' RACE reads with MiXCR. Here the sample spans 400,000 or so distinct CDR3 sequences, roughly 9% being singletons. About this clonotype: The antigen is undetermined.

Trimming shortened V by 5 bases and J by 7 bases, and 18 bases separated the two germline ends. This CDR3 comprises 14 residues. In germline, CDR1 is DFQATT, CDR2 SNEGSKA (reference sequence). This sequence originates from a woman aged 50 to 60 in good health. The chain has TRBV20-1 and TRBJ2-1; D is perhaps TRBD2 (6 bases). Sequencing was done on a sample of naive T cells sorted from blood. CDR3 coding DNA: TGCAGTGCTTTGAGACTGGACTATCGGAATGAGCAGTTCTTC. This codes for CSALRLDYRNEQFF.